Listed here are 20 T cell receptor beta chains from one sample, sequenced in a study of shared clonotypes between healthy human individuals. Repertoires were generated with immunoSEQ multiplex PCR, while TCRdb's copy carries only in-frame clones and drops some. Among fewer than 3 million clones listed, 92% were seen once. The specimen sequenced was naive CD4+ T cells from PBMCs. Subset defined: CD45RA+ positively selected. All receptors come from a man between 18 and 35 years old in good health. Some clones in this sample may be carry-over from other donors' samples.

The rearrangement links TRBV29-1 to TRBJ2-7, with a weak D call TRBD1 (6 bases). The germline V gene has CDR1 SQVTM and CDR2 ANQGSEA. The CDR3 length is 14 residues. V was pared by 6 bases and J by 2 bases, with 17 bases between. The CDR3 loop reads CSVLGEQGPYEQYF. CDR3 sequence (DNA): TGCAGCGTCCTGGGTGAACAGGGCCCCTACGAGCAGTACTTC.

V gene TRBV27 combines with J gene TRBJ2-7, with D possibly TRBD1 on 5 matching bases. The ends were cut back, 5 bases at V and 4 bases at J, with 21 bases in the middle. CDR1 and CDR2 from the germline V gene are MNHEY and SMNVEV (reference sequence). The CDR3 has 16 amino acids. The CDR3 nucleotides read TGTGCCAGCAGTCGGTTCCAAAGGGGCAGAGAATACGAGCAGTACTTC. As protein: CASSRFQRGREYEQYF.

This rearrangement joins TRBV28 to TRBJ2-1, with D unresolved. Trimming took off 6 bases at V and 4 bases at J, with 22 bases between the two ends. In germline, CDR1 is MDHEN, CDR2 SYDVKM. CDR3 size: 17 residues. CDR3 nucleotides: TGTGCCAGCAGCACCTTCCTACCCTTGTTATCGTACAATGAGCAGTTCTTC. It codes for CASSTFLPLLSYNEQFF. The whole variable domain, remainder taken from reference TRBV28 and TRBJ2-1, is DVKVTQSSRYLVKRTGEKVFLECVQDMDHENMFWYRQDPGLGLRLIYFSYDVKMKEKGDIPEGYSVSREKKERFSLILESASTNQTSMYLCASSTFLPLLSYNEQFFGPGTRLTVL.

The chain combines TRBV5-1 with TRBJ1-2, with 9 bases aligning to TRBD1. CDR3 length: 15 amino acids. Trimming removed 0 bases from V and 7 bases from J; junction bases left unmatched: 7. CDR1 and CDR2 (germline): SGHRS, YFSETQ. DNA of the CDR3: TGCGCCAGCAGCTTGGGTCCGGGACAGGGTCTTGGCTACACCTTC. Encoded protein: CASSLGPGQGLGYTF.

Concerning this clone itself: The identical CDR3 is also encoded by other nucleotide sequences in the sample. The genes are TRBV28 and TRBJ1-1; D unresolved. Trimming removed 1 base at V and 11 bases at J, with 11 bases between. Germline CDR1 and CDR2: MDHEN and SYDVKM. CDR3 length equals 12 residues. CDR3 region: CASSLLRREAFF. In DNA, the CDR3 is TGTGCCAGCAGTTTATTGAGGAGGGAGGCTTTCTTT.

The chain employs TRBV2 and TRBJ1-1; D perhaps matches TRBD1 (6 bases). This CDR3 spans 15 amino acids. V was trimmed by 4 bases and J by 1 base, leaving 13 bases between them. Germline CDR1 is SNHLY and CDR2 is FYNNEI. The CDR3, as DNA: TGTGCCAGCAGTGTCCAGGGGCCCCCGAACACTGAAGCTTTCTTT. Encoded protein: CASSVQGPPNTEAFF.

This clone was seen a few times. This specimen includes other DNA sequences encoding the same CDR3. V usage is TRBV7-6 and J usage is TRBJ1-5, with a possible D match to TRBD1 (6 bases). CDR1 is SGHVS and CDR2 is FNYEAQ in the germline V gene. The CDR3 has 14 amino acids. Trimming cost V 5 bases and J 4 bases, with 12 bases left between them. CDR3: CASSLGDRNQPQHF. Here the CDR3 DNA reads TGTGCCAGCAGCCTAGGCGACAGGAATCAGCCCCAGCATTTT.

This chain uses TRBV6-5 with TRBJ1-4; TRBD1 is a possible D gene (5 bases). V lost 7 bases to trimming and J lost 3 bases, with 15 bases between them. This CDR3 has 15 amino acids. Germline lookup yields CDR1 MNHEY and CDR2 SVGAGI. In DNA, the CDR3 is TGTGCCAGCACCGAACGGGGGTCCCCTAATGAAAAACTGTTTTTT. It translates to CASTERGSPNEKLFF.

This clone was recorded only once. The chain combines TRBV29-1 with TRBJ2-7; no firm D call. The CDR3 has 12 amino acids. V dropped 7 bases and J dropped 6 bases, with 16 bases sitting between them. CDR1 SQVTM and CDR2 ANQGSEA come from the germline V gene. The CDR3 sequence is CSACLWDIEQYF. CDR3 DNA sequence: TGCAGCGCTTGCCTCTGGGATATCGAGCAGTACTTC.

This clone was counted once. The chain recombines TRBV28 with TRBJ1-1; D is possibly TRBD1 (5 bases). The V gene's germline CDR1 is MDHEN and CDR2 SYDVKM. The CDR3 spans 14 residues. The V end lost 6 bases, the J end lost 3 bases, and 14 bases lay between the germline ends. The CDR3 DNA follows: TGTGCCAGCAGGACGGGGACCGTCGACACTGAAGCTTTCTTT. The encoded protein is CASRTGTVDTEAFF.

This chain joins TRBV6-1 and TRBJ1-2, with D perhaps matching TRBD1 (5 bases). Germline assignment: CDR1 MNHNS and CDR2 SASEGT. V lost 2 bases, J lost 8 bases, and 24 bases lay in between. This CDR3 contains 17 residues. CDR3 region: CASSEFAGRTSVGGYTF. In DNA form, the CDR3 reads TGTGCCAGCAGTGAATTCGCAGGGAGGACGAGTGTGGGCGGCTACACCTTC.

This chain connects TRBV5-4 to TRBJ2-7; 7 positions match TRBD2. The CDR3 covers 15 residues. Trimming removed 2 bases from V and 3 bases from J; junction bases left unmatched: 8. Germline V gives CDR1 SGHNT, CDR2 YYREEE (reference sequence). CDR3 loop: CASSLGLADFYEQYF. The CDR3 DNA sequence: TGTGCCAGCAGCTTAGGCCTAGCGGACTTCTACGAGCAGTACTTC.

DNA of the CDR3: TGTGCCAGCATTCGGGACAGGGTGCTCGACGAGCAGTACTTC. Translated, it gives CASIRDRVLDEQYF. This rearrangement joins TRBV2 to TRBJ2-7; 9 bases line up with TRBD1. V lost 7 bases and J lost 5; bases outside the gene matches: 9. Germline-derived CDR1 and CDR2 are SNHLY and FYNNEI. This CDR3 contains 14 residues.

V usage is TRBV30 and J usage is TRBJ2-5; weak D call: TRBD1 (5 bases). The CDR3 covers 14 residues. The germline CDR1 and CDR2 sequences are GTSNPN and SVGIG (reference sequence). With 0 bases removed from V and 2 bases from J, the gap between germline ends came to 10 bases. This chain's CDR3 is CAWSVLQVQETQYF. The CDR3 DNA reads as TGTGCCTGGAGTGTACTACAGGTTCAAGAGACCCAGTACTTC.

The CDR3 loop reads CAWSVQGHEQYF. The CDR3 DNA is TGTGCCTGGAGTGTTCAGGGCCACGAGCAGTACTTC. The J gene is TRBJ2-7, the V gene TRBV30; weak D call: TRBD1 (5 bases). The CDR3 has 12 residues. Trimming shortened V by 0 bases and J by 5 bases, and 8 bases separated the two germline ends. Germline values: CDR1 GTSNPN, CDR2 SVGIG (reference sequence).

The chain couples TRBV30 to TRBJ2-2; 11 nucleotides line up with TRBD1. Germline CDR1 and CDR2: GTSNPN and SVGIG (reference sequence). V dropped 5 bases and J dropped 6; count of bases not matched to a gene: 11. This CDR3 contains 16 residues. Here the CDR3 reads CAWARGTGGYAGELFF. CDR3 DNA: TGTGCCTGGGCGAGAGGGACAGGGGGATATGCCGGGGAGCTGTTTTTT.

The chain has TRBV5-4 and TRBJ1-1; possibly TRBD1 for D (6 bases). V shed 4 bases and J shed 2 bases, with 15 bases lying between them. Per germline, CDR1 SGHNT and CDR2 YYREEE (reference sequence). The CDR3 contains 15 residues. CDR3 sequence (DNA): TGTGCCAGCAGCCAAGATTCGGGGGCTAACACTGAAGCTTTCTTT. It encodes CASSQDSGANTEAFF.

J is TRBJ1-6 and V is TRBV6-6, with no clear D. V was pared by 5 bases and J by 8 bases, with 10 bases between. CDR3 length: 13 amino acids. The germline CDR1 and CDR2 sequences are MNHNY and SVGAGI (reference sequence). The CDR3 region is CASSRAEYSPLHF. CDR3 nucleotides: TGTGCCAGCAGTAGGGCAGAGTATTCACCCCTCCACTTT.

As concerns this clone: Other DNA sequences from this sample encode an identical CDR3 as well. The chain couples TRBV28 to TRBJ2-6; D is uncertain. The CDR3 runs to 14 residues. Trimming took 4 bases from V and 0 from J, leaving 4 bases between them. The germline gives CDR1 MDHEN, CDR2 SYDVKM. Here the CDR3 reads CASSSSSGANVLTF. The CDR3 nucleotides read TGTGCCAGCAGTTCGAGCTCTGGGGCCAACGTCCTGACTTTC.

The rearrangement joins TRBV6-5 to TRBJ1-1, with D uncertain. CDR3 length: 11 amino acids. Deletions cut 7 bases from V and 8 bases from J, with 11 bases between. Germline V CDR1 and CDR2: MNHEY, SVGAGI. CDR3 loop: CASTSRKEAFF. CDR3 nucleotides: TGTGCCAGCACCAGTCGCAAAGAAGCTTTCTTT.